Below are 6 T cell receptor beta chains sequenced from a single sample in a study of cytomegalovirus exposure and HLA in healthy donors. Some clones are missing from TCRdb's copy, which holds only in-frame ones; the method was immunoSEQ multiplex PCR. This table holds around 250,000 clones, about nine tenths found once. What was sequenced was PBMCs. These receptors were obtained from a woman in her thirties in good health and CMV-seronegative.

The chain uses TRBV6-6 and TRBJ2-7; 9 positions match TRBD1. V lost 5 bases and J lost 5; bases outside the gene matches: 10. The germline V gene has CDR1 MNHNY and CDR2 SVGAGI (reference sequence). The length of the CDR3 is 15 residues. The CDR3 reads CASSLYRDREHEQYF. CDR3 bases: TGTGCCAGCAGTCTTTACCGGGACAGGGAACACGAGCAGTACTTC.

The V gene is TRBV28, the J gene TRBJ2-7; D perhaps matches TRBD2 (6 bases). CDR3 length: 14 amino acids. The germline V gene has CDR1 MDHEN and CDR2 SYDVKM. The germline V and J ends were trimmed by 6 bases and 1 base, with 13 bases remaining between them. The CDR3 spells CASSNHGGSYEQYF. The CDR3 DNA is TGTGCCAGCAGCAACCATGGGGGGTCCTACGAGCAGTACTTC.

This rearrangement joins TRBV19 to TRBJ2-7; 7 bases are shared with TRBD2. The CDR3 has 14 amino acids. Germline-derived CDR1 and CDR2 are LNHDA and SQIVND (reference sequence). V shed 5 bases and J 1 base; nucleotides not matched to a gene: 5. The CDR3 nucleotides read TGTGCCAGTAGTGGACTAGGGACTTCCTACGAGCAGTACTTC. Residues: CASSGLGTSYEQYF.

The chain has TRBV6-5 and TRBJ2-7; 9 nucleotides line up with TRBD1. V trimming: 0 bases; J trimming: 1 base; junction bases outside the gene matches: 4. Germline CDR1 is MNHEY and CDR2 is SVGAGI. The CDR3 has 16 residues. CDR3 protein: CASSYSWTGDSYEQYF. As DNA, the CDR3 is TGTGCCAGCAGTTACTCCTGGACAGGGGATTCCTACGAGCAGTACTTC.

The chain combines TRBV27 with TRBJ2-7; 8 bases fit TRBD2. The length of the CDR3 is 14 residues. The J segment lost 1 base and the V segment lost 4 bases, leaving 3 bases of the junction unmatched. The germline gives CDR1 MNHEY, CDR2 SMNVEV (reference sequence). CDR3 in amino acids: CASSWAGGSYEQYF. The CDR3 DNA is TGTGCCAGCAGTTGGGCGGGAGGATCCTACGAGCAGTACTTC.

This clone turned up a few times. The genes are TRBV11-2 and TRBJ2-7; unclear D gene. This CDR3 has 12 residues. Germline V lookup: CDR1 SGHAT, CDR2 FQNNGV. The V gene lost 0 bases and the J gene lost 2 bases, with 2 bases spanning the gap. CDR3 DNA: TGTGCCAGCAGCTTAGATGCCTACGAGCAGTACTTC. Residues: CASSLDAYEQYF.